Below, one T cell receptor beta chain is given with its context. Its antigen is still unknown. The data belong to a study of cytomegalovirus exposure and HLA in healthy donors. General observations from the study: Most TCR beta V segments were productive about 87% or about 30% of the time in an earlier analysis. Per published reports, the classifier diagnosed cytomegalovirus status with high specificity and sensitivity.

The CDR3 covers 14 residues. V was shortened by 5 bases and J by 11 bases, with 21 bases between the two germline ends. CDR1 and CDR2 from the germline V gene are LNHDA and SQIVND (reference sequence). The PCR was carried out with 60 Vbeta primers and 13 Jbeta primers. TCRdb's copy holds only in-frame clones and misses some; the assay was immunoSEQ multiplex PCR. The data show about 130,000 clones, 70% to 80% seen once. What was sequenced was PBMCs. This chain links TRBV19 with TRBJ1-1, with D possibly matching TRBD1 (5 bases). The source is a female donor in good health and CMV-seronegative. CDR3 sequence (DNA): TGTGCCAGTAGTGCACGGGGCGGGGGAATCGGGGCTTTCTTT. Residues: CASSARGGGIGAFF.